This record looks at one TCR beta chain sequence and its context. The sample is drawn from a study of blood T cell repertoires in COVID-19. Study in general: Samples taken during acute and convalescent COVID-19 were collected in the United States, Italy and Spain. The cDNA or gDNA used as material had been derived from T cells, B-cell-depleted T cells, or PBMCs.

Trimming pared 4 bases from V and 1 base from J, leaving 4 bases between. The CDR3 covers 13 residues. In the original analysis: Nucleated cell number was recorded as an estimate derived from reference gene primer amplification. TCRdb's table, derived via immunoSEQ multiplex PCR, lists solely in-frame clones and lacks some. The DNA was the basis for D and trimming; V, J and clone size are from that table. The sample has a few hundred thousand clones; around 84% are singletons. The source material was peripheral blood. The TCR sequence derives from a woman between 55 and 75 years old who had recovered from COVID-19. The chain carries TRBV12-3 or TRBV12-4 and TRBJ2-2, with D unresolved. As DNA, the CDR3 is TGTGCCAGCAGTTACAGGAACACCGGGGAGCTGTTTTTT. This codes for CASSYRNTGELFF.